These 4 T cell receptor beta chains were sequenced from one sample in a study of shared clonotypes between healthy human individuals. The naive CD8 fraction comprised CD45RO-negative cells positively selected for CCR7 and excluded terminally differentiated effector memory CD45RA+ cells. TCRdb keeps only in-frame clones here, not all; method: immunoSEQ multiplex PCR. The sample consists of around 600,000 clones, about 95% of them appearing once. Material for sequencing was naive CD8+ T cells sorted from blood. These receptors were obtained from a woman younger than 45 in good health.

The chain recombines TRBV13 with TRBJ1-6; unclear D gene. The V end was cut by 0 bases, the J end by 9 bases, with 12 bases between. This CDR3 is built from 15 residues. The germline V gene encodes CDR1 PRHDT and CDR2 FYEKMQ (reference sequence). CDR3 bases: TGTGCCAGCAGCTTAGGCCCAAGGGAAGGTTCACCCCTCCACTTT. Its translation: CASSLGPREGSPLHF.

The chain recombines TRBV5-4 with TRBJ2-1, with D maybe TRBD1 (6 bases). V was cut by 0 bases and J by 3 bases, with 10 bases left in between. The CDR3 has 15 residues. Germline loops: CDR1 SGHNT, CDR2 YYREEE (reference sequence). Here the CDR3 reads CASSLGLQGYNEQFF. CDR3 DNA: TGTGCCAGCAGCTTGGGTTTACAGGGCTACAATGAGCAGTTCTTC.

The CDR3 is CASSLLGQGHTNEKLFF. Written as DNA, the CDR3 is TGTGCCAGCAGTTTATTAGGTCAGGGTCACACTAATGAAAAACTGTTTTTT. The chain employs TRBV28 and TRBJ1-4; D is perhaps TRBD1 (5 bases). Trimming took 1 base from V and 2 from J, leaving 14 bases between them. Germline CDR1 is MDHEN and CDR2 is SYDVKM. CDR3 length: 17 amino acids.

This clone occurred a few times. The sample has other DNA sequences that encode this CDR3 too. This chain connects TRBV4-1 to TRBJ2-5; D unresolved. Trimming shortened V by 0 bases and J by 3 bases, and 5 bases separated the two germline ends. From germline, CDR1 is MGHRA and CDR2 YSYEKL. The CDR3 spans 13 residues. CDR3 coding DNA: TGCGCCAGCAGCCAAGATATGGAAGAGACCCAGTACTTC. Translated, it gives CASSQDMEETQYF.